The 16 T cell receptor beta chains in this list originate from one sample, sequenced in a study of T cell repertoires in cytomegalovirus infection. TCRdb re-analysed the reads in MiXCR, keeping a single row per CDR3 protein. The table records about 130,000 distinct CDR3 sequences, roughly 9% of them present only once. Sequenced sample: PBMCs. The receptors originated from a human donor in good health (CMV status not recorded). Some clones in this sample may be carry-over from other donors' samples.

This clonotype was recorded a few times. The genes are TRBV5-5 and TRBJ2-4; D may be TRBD1 (6 bases). Trimming stripped 6 bases from V and 0 bases from J, with 10 bases between. Germline CDR1 reads SGHKS; CDR2 reads YYEKEE (reference sequence). This CDR3 is 14 amino acids long. CDR3 DNA: TGTGCCAGCACCCAACAGGGAGCCAAAAACATTCAGTACTTC. It specifies CASTQQGAKNIQYF.

This clonotype was seen ten or more times. The chain carries TRBV28 and TRBJ2-7, with D unresolved. Germline V gives CDR1 MDHEN, CDR2 SYDVKM. CDR3 length: 13 amino acids. V was clipped by 2 bases and J by 6 bases, with 11 bases between them. CDR3 nucleotide sequence: TGTGCCAGCAGTTTACGCAACCCTGCCGAGCAGTACTTC. Its translation is CASSLRNPAEQYF.

The sample holds many counts of this clonotype. The chain is built from TRBV11-2 and TRBJ2-3, with D possibly being TRBD2 (6 bases). In germline, CDR1 is SGHAT, CDR2 FQNNGV. Trimming stripped 3 bases from V and 0 bases from J, with 19 bases between. This CDR3 is 18 amino acids long. The CDR3 DNA sequence: TGTGCCAGCAGCTTGGACACCCCGACTAGGGGTAGCACAGATACGCAGTATTTT. Translated, it gives CASSLDTPTRGSTDTQYF.

The rearrangement links TRBV2 to TRBJ2-4; 9 bases match TRBD1. There are 14 residues in the CDR3. The V gene's germline CDR1 is SNHLY and CDR2 FYNNEI. With 6 bases clipped from V and 6 bases from J, the junction kept 6 bases outside the gene matches. The CDR3 region has the DNA TGTGCCAGCAGCGAGAAGACAGGGGGAAACATTCAGTACTTC. As protein: CASSEKTGGNIQYF. The full variable domain, with the rest looked up from reference TRBV2 and TRBJ2-4, is EPEVTQTPSHQVTQMGQEVILRCVPISNHLYFYWYRQILGQKVEFLVSFYNNEISEKSEIFDDQFSVERPDGSNFTLKIRSTKLEDSAMYFCASSEKTGGNIQYFGAGTRLSVL.

This clonotype showed up many times. The chain recombines TRBV20-1 with TRBJ2-7; D unresolved. V was cut by 6 bases and J by 3 bases, with 15 bases left in between. The CDR3 covers 13 residues. The V gene's germline CDR1 is DFQATT and CDR2 SNEGSKA (reference sequence). The chain's CDR3 is CSAPHSSYYEQYF. Here the CDR3 DNA reads TGCAGTGCACCCCATTCATCTTACTACGAGCAGTACTTC.

The chain carries TRBV29-1 and TRBJ2-1; 13 nucleotides align to TRBD2. The CDR3 is 20 amino acids. Germline CDR1 and CDR2: SQVTM and ANQGSEA. The trim removed 0 bases at V and 0 bases at J, leaving 11 bases unmatched. CDR3 nucleotides: TGCAGCGTTGAAGACTCTACGGGACTAGCGGGGACACCCTCCTACAATGAGCAGTTCTTC. Its translation is CSVEDSTGLAGTPSYNEQFF.

This clonotype was recorded at least ten times. CDR3 sequence reads: CASSLLGQGSYPQETQYF. In DNA form, the CDR3 reads TGTGCCAGCAGCTTATTAGGACAGGGGTCTTACCCACAAGAGACCCAGTACTTC. The chain links TRBV7-2 to TRBJ2-5; 9 nucleotides line up with TRBD1. V was pared by 2 bases and J by 2 bases, with 12 bases of the junction left unmatched. Germline lookup yields CDR1 SGHTA and CDR2 FQGNSA. This CDR3 is 18 amino acids long.

The CDR3 sequence is CASSWTGQGNQPQHF. DNA of the CDR3: TGTGCCAGCAGTTGGACAGGACAGGGCAATCAGCCCCAGCATTTT. The chain joins TRBV12-3 or TRBV12-4 to TRBJ1-5; 7 bases fit TRBD1. The CDR3 is 15 amino acids. With V trimmed by 4 bases and J by 2 bases, 5 bases remained unmatched.

The V gene is TRBV19, the J gene TRBJ1-1; D gene unclear. CDR3 length equals 14 residues. In germline, CDR1 is LNHDA, CDR2 SQIVND (reference sequence). The germline V and J ends were trimmed by 0 bases and 2 bases, with 7 bases remaining between them. The CDR3 protein is CASSIDVSNTEAFF. The CDR3 bases are TGTGCCAGTAGTATAGATGTGAGTAACACTGAAGCTTTCTTT.

This clonotype was detected a few times. CDR3 loop: CASSLWAVVNTEAFF. The CDR3 nucleotides are TGTGCCAGCAGTTTATGGGCCGTTGTGAACACTGAAGCTTTCTTT. J is TRBJ1-1 and V is TRBV28; D gene uncertain. The CDR3 sequence is 15 residues long. V dropped 0 bases and J dropped 0 bases, with 8 bases sitting between them. Germline CDR1 MDHEN, CDR2 SYDVKM.

This clonotype has a count of ten or more. The chain links TRBV29-1 to TRBJ1-1; D may be TRBD1 (5 bases). V lost 4 bases and J lost 3, with 12 bases in between. Germline CDR1 SQVTM, CDR2 ANQGSEA. There are 13 residues in the CDR3. CDR3 in DNA: TGCAGCGTTGGGCAGGGACGGGACACTGAAGCTTTCTTT. Residues: CSVGQGRDTEAFF.

The V gene is TRBV30, the J gene TRBJ1-3; no clear D gene. Germline CDR1 GTSNPN, CDR2 SVGIG (reference sequence). The CDR3 spans 13 residues. Trimming took off 3 bases at V and 0 bases at J, with 6 bases between the two ends. CDR3 sequence reads: CAWSLTSGNTIYF. DNA of the CDR3: TGTGCCTGGAGCCTTACCTCTGGAAACACCATATATTTT.

This clonotype was picked up many times. The gene calls are TRBV11-2 and TRBJ2-5; 9 bases line up with TRBD1. From germline, CDR1 is SGHAT and CDR2 FQNNGV. V lost 4 bases and J lost 8; bases outside the gene matches: 5. The CDR3 spans 13 residues. For the CDR3, the DNA is TGTGCCAGCAGCTCCCGGGACAGGGTAACCCAGTACTTC. Protein: CASSSRDRVTQYF.

This clonotype appeared many times. This chain connects TRBV20-1 to TRBJ2-1, with TRBD2 identical over 9 bases. The CDR3 is made up of 15 amino acids. The trim removed 3 bases at V and 5 bases at J, leaving 8 bases unmatched. Germline lookup yields CDR1 DFQATT and CDR2 SNEGSKA (reference sequence). The CDR3: CSARHAASGNNEQFF. CDR3 sequence (DNA): TGCAGTGCTAGGCATGCGGCTAGCGGGAACAATGAGCAGTTCTTC.

This clonotype was picked up many times. J is TRBJ1-1 and V is TRBV6-1, with TRBD1 as a possible D gene (5 bases). This CDR3 has 13 amino acids. Trimming left V 4 bases short and J 1 base short, with 7 bases between. Germline V gene data show CDR1 as MNHNS and CDR2 as SASEGT. CDR3 protein: CASSADRNTEAFF. In DNA, the CDR3 is TGTGCCAGCAGTGCTGACAGGAACACTGAAGCTTTCTTT.

This clonotype was counted ten times or more. This chain uses TRBV7-9 with TRBJ2-3, with 10 bases that match TRBD2. This CDR3 is built from 16 residues. V gave up 3 bases and J gave up 4 bases; unmatched junction bases: 7. Germline-derived CDR1 and CDR2 are SEHNR and FQNEAQ (reference sequence). CDR3 DNA: TGTGCCAGCAGCTTCGGCGTAGCGGGGGGCCCAGATACGCAGTATTTT. Translation: CASSFGVAGGPDTQYF.